Sequencing of this T cell receptor (beta chain) was carried out in a study of cytomegalovirus exposure and HLA in healthy donors. Study-wide results and limits: Using the classifier, cytomegalovirus status was reportedly diagnosed with high specificity and sensitivity. Later analysis indicated greater clonal expansion among HLA-associated TCR beta chains than among equally common other chains.

Concerning this clone itself: Its target is unknown.

The CDR3 is 14 amino acids. V was shortened by 0 bases and J by 5 bases, with 7 bases between the two germline ends. Germline V gene lookup returns CDR1 SNHLY and CDR2 FYNNEI. This PCR relied on a set of 60 Vbeta primers and 13 Jbeta primers. Profiling relied on immunoSEQ multiplex PCR, and the TCRdb table lists in-frame clones only, not all of them. The sample has some 180,000 clones; more than 75% are singletons. What was sequenced was PBMCs. The chain links TRBV2 to TRBJ2-2; no clear D gene. This clonotype was obtained from a woman in her thirties in good health and CMV-seropositive. CDR3 loop: CASSEARRTGELFF. CDR3 DNA: TGTGCCAGCAGTGAAGCGCGGCGAACCGGGGAGCTGTTTTTT.